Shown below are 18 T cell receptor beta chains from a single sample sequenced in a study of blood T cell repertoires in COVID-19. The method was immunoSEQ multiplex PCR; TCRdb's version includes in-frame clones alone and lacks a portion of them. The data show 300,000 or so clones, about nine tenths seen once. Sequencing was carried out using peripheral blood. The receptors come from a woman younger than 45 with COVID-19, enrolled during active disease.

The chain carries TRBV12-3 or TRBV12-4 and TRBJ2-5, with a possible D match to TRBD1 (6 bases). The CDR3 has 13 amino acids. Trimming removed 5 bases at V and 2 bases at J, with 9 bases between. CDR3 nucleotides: TGTGCCAGCAGTCTAGGACAGCAAGAGACCCAGTACTTC. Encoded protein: CASSLGQQETQYF.

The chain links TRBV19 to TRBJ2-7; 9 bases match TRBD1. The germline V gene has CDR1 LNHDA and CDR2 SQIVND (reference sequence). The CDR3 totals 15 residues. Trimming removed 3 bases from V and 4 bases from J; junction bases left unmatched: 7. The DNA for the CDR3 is TGTGCCAGTAGTATGTTCCGGGACAGGGCTTACGAGCAGTACTTC. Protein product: CASSMFRDRAYEQYF.

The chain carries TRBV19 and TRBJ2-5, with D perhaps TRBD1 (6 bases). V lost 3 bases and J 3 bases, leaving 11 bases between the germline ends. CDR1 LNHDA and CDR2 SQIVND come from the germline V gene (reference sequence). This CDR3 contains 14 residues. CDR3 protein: CASSMTNREETQYF. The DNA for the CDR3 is TGTGCCAGTAGTATGACTAACAGGGAAGAGACCCAGTACTTC.

CDR3: CAWSVRGRAINEQFF. The CDR3 region has the DNA TGTGCCTGGAGTGTACGCGGGAGGGCCATCAATGAGCAGTTCTTC. V usage is TRBV30 and J usage is TRBJ2-1; 9 nucleotides agree with TRBD2. Germline V lookup: CDR1 GTSNPN, CDR2 SVGIG (reference sequence). V lost 0 bases and J lost 6; bases outside the gene matches: 6. The CDR3 covers 15 residues.

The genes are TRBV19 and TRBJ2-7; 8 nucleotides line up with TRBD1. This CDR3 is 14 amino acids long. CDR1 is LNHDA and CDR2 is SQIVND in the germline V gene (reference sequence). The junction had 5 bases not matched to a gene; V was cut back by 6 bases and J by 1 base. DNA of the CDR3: TGTGCCAGTAGCATAACAGGGGGTTCCTACGAGCAGTACTTC. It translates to CASSITGGSYEQYF.

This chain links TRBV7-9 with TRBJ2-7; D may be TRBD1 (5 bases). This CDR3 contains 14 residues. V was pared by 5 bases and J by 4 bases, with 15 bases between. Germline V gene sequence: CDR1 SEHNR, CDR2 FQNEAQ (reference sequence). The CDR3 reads CASSLREGLYEQYF. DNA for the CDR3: TGTGCCAGCAGCCTCAGGGAAGGGCTATACGAGCAGTACTTC.

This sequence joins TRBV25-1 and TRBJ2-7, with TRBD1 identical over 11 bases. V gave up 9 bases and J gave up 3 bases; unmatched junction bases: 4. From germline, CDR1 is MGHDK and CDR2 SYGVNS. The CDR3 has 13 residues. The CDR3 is CASGTGGFYEQYF. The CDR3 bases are TGTGCCAGTGGGACAGGGGGATTCTACGAGCAGTACTTC.

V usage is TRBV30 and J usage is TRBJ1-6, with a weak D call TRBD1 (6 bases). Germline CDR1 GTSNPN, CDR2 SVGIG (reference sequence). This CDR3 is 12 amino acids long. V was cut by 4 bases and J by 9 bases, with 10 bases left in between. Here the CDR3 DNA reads TGTGCCTGGAACAGGGCCGGTTCACCCCTCCACTTT. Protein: CAWNRAGSPLHF.

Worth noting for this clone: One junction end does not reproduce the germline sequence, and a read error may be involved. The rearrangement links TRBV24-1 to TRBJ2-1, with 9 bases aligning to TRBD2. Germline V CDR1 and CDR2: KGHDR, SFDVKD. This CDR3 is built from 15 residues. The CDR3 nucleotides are TGTGCCACCAGTATTAGCGGGAGCTCCCACAATGAGCAGTTCTTC. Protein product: CATSISGSSHNEQFF.

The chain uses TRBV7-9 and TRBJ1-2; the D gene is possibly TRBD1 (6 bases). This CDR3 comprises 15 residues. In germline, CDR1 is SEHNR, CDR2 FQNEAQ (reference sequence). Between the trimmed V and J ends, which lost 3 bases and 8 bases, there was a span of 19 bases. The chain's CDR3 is CASSFPGQTFGGYTF. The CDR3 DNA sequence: TGTGCCAGCAGCTTTCCTGGACAGACGTTCGGGGGCTACACCTTC.

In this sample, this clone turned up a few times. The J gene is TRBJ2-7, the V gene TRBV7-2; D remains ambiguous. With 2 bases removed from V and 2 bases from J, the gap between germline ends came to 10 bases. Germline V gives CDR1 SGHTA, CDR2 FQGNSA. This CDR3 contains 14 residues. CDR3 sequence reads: CASSLIGGTYEQYF. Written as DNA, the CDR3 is TGTGCCAGCAGCTTAATTGGCGGAACCTACGAGCAGTACTTC.

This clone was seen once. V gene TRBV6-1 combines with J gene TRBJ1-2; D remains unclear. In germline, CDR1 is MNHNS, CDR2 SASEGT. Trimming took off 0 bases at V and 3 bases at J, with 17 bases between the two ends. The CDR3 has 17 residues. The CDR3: CASSEARLADSHYGYTF. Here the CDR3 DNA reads TGTGCCAGCAGTGAAGCCCGCCTCGCGGACTCCCACTATGGCTACACCTTC.

DNA for the CDR3: TGTGCCAGCAGTGAAACGGGAAAAAGCACAGATACGCAGTATTTT. It yields the protein CASSETGKSTDTQYF. The chain uses TRBV6-1 and TRBJ2-3; possibly TRBD2 for D (5 bases). The CDR3 extends over 15 amino acids. V lost 2 bases to trimming and J lost 0 bases, with 9 bases between them. Germline assignment: CDR1 MNHNS and CDR2 SASEGT.

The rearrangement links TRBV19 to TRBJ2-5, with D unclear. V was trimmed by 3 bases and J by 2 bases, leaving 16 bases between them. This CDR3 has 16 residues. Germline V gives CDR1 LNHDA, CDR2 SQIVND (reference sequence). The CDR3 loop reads CASSISLARVQETQYF. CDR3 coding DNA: TGTGCCAGTAGTATTTCTTTAGCCAGAGTGCAAGAGACCCAGTACTTC.

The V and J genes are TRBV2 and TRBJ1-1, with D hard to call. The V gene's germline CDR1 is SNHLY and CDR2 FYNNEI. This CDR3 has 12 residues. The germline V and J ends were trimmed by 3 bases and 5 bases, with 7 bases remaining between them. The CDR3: CASSDKLTEAFF. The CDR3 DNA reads TGTGCCAGCAGTGACAAACTGACTGAAGCTTTCTTT.

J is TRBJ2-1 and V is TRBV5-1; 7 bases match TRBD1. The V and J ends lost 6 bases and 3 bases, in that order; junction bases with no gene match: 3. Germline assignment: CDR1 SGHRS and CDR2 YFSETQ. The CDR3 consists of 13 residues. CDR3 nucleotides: TGCGCCAGCAACTGGGACAGCTACAATGAGCAGTTCTTC. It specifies CASNWDSYNEQFF.

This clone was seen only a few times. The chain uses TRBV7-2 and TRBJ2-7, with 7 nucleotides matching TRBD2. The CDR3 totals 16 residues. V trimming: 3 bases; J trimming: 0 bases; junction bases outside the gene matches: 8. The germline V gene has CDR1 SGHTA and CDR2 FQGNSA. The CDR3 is CASSLGAGLLSYEQYF. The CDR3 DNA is TGTGCCAGCAGCTTGGGAGCGGGACTACTCTCCTACGAGCAGTACTTC.

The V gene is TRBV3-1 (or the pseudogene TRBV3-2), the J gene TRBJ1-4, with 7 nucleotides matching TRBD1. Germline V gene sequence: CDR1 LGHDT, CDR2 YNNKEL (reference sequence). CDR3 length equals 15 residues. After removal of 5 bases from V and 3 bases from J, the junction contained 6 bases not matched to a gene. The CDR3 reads CASSIGQASNEKLFF. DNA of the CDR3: TGTGCCAGCAGCATCGGACAGGCTTCTAATGAAAAACTGTTTTTT.